The rows below give T cell receptor beta chains drawn from one sample of a study of PD-1 blockade in classical Hodgkin lymphoma. The method was immunoSEQ multiplex PCR; TCRdb's version includes in-frame clones alone and lacks a portion of them. The sample records approximately 99,000 clones, 81% being singletons. Sample: peripheral blood mononuclear cells (PBMCs), taken before the second cycle of nivolumab. The receptors here all came from a human donor with classical Hodgkin lymphoma. The CDR3 runs from the conserved cysteine through the conserved F or W. Fields, in order: V gene, CDR3 length, J gene, D gene, clone size, CDR3 DNA, CDR3 protein. D genes are given only for firm matches. Not every row has a clone size; where given, it reads once, few, many or a size class.

v_call: TRBV6-6; cdr3_length: 16; j_call: TRBJ2-5; d_call: TRBD2; clone_size: few; cdr3_nt: TGTGCCAGCAGCGGGGCGGGAGGGGGTTTTACGGAGACCCAGTACTTC; cdr3_aa: CASSGAGGGFTETQYF
v_call: TRBV18; cdr3_length: 14; j_call: TRBJ2-5; d_call: TRBD2; clone_size: once; cdr3_nt: TGTGCCAGCTCACCTAGCGGGAGAGGGGAGACCCAGTACTTC; cdr3_aa: CASSPSGRGETQYF
v_call: TRBV11-2; cdr3_length: 18; j_call: TRBJ1-3; d_call: -; clone_size: -; cdr3_nt: TGTGCCAGCAGCTTAACCCCGACAGGTTCGGGATCTGGAAACACCATATATTTT; cdr3_aa: CASSLTPTGSGSGNTIYF
v_call: TRBV5-1; cdr3_length: 18; j_call: TRBJ2-2; d_call: TRBD1; clone_size: -; cdr3_nt: TGCGCCAGCAGCTTGGCCCCGGGACAGGGGGCGAACACCGGGGAGCTGTTTTTT; cdr3_aa: CASSLAPGQGANTGELFF
v_call: TRBV5-1; cdr3_length: 16; j_call: TRBJ2-5; d_call: TRBD2; clone_size: -; cdr3_nt: TGCGCCAGCAGCACAGGACTAGCGGGATCACAAGAGACCCAGTACTTC; cdr3_aa: CASSTGLAGSQETQYF
v_call: TRBV5-1; cdr3_length: 16; j_call: TRBJ1-2; d_call: -; clone_size: -; cdr3_nt: TGCGCCAGCAGCCCCCAGGCCCCAAACACTAACTATGGCTACACCTTC; cdr3_aa: CASSPQAPNTNYGYTF
v_call: TRBV7-9; cdr3_length: 17; j_call: TRBJ2-3; d_call: TRBD2; clone_size: -; cdr3_nt: TGTGCCAGCAGCCTACCCGTAAGCGGGATTAGGTCAGATACGCAGTATTTT; cdr3_aa: CASSLPVSGIRSDTQYF
v_call: TRBV2; cdr3_length: 15; j_call: TRBJ2-1; d_call: -; clone_size: -; cdr3_nt: TGTGCCAGCACTCGGGACTCGGGATACGACAATGAGCAGTTCTTC; cdr3_aa: CASTRDSGYDNEQFF
v_call: TRBV7-2; cdr3_length: 16; j_call: TRBJ2-3; d_call: -; clone_size: -; cdr3_nt: TGTGCCAGCAGCTCCCTCCCCCCCCCTAGCACAGATACGCAGTATTTT; cdr3_aa: CASSSLPPPSTDTQYF
v_call: TRBV19; cdr3_length: 16; j_call: TRBJ1-5; d_call: TRBD1; clone_size: -; cdr3_nt: TGTGCCAGTAGTCCGTTATACGGGACAGGGCATCAGCCCCAGCATTTT; cdr3_aa: CASSPLYGTGHQPQHF
v_call: TRBV7-9; cdr3_length: 15; j_call: TRBJ2-2; d_call: TRBD1; clone_size: -; cdr3_nt: TGTGCCAGCAGCGACAGGGGAGTGGGCACCGGGGAGCTGTTTTTT; cdr3_aa: CASSDRGVGTGELFF
v_call: TRBV6-1; cdr3_length: 13; j_call: TRBJ2-2; d_call: -; clone_size: once; cdr3_nt: TGTGCCAGCAGTGATGTCCTTACCGGGGAGCTGTTTTTT; cdr3_aa: CASSDVLTGELFF
v_call: TRBV28; cdr3_length: 13; j_call: TRBJ1-1; d_call: -; clone_size: -; cdr3_nt: TGTGCCAGCAGGCAGCCCGTGAACACTGAAGCTTTCTTT; cdr3_aa: CASRQPVNTEAFF